This section outlines one T cell receptor beta chain sequence together with its context. Its target is not known. The same CDR3 can be traced to other DNA sequences in this sample. TCRdb keeps only in-frame clones here, not all; method: immunoSEQ multiplex PCR. The table lists about 220,000 clones, 70% to 90% of them singletons. The source of the sample is a study of cytomegalovirus exposure and HLA in healthy donors. Study summary: In a later analysis, it was reported that the roughly 130 validation repertoires had been produced on the same platform as the 700 or so repertoires belonging to the first cohort.

Study-level findings and limits: The study put roughly 160 TCR beta chains on its list as cytomegalovirus-associated.

This receptor was identified in a woman under 30 in good health and CMV-seronegative. Sequenced sample: PBMCs.

The CDR3 protein is CASSLGGGYGYTF. CDR3 in DNA: TGTGCCAGCAGTTTGGGGGGTGGCTATGGCTACACCTTC. The chain combines TRBV28 with TRBJ1-2; weak D call: TRBD1 (5 bases). Trimming took off 3 bases at V and 4 bases at J, with 9 bases between the two ends. Germline assignment: CDR1 MDHEN and CDR2 SYDVKM. This CDR3 is built from 13 residues.